The rows below give T cell receptor beta chains drawn from one sample of a study of cytomegalovirus exposure and HLA in healthy donors. Sequenced by immunoSEQ multiplex PCR; TCRdb stores in-frame clones only, minus some. The sample contains under 150,000 clones, roughly 80% of which appear only once. The sequencing input was PBMCs. These receptors all come from a woman in her thirties or forties in good health and CMV-seropositive. Each CDR3 is given with its conserved first and last residue.

CDR3 protein	V gene
CASSLTSGGALSTDTQYF	TRBV4-2
CASSQVHRGLDEQYF	TRBV4-1
CAIMGTAIYGYTF	TRBV10-3
CASSLRSGELFF	TRBV27
CASSQDRVQGNTDTQYF	TRBV4-3
CASSQEFGSTEAFF	TRBV4-2
CASSQEMGGQYF	TRBV4-1
CASSALSGRTLTDTQYF	TRBV28
CASSPDQGGTEAFF	TRBV27
CASAESGGPYNEQFF	TRBV28
CASSSGILAGENTDTQYF	TRBV7-2
CAISESAGGGSSTDTQYF	TRBV10-3
CASSFGLASYEQYF	TRBV7-2
CASSFTGYEQYF	TRBV11-2
CASSLVDRAHTAYYEQYF	TRBV28
CASSEQPSGRTQETQYF	TRBV9
CASSKPMGASNQPQHF	TRBV5-8
CAWSVKSGGPTNEKLFF	TRBV30
CASSPGTGGGQPQHF	TRBV6-5
CASSPITTANYGYTF	TRBV7-2
CASSLSGRGNTEAFF	TRBV28
CASSLEEREGERETQYF	TRBV5-4
CASSLGRSSYEQYF	TRBV7-2
CASSQATGGGAETQYF	TRBV4-3
CASSFSIAGGLNEQFF	TRBV5-6
CASSADGSSYNSPLHF	TRBV27
CASSPGGDNHLQYF	TRBV4-2
CASSRQGVGSYEQYF	TRBV6-5
CAWNRGNSPLHF	TRBV30
CASTTMGSSYEQYF	TRBV27
CASSQYNEQFF	TRBV28
CASSQSLNQPQHF	TRBV4-3
CASSLAVGKETQYF	TRBV27
CASSFAGNEQYF	TRBV5-4
CASSRTGSDYEQYF	TRBV11-1
CASSFVGLAGGGEQFF	TRBV28
CASSDKTSGADTQYF	TRBV10-2
CACYPGQGLLYGYTF	TRBV30
CASSYWTGAVGYTF	TRBV7-9
CASSSREEVEEKLFF	TRBV13
CASSQETQVAPHGYTF	TRBV14
CASSQEQLAGFYEQYF	TRBV4-1
CASSLLAGLPLQETQYF	TRBV7-9
CASSVAPSGGTDTQYF	TRBV9
CASSLGQNYGYTF	TRBV7-2
CASSSKSFGNTEAFF	TRBV7-6
CASTPAIGAQAFF	TRBV28
CASSRDRASTNEKLFF	TRBV4-1
CASSSWTGDNSPLHF	TRBV5-1
CASSPELGDTIYF	TRBV10-2
CASSLEHLNTGELFF	TRBV28
CASSIARGNQPQHF	TRBV19
CASRTGSYNEQFF	TRBV6-5